Below are 25 T cell receptor beta chains sequenced from a single sample in a study of PD-1 blockade in classical Hodgkin lymphoma. The repertoire was sequenced with immunoSEQ multiplex PCR; TCRdb's copy has only in-frame clones and lacks some. The repertoire consists of nearly 100,000 clones, with roughly 84% occurring once and the leading ten covering 12%. Brentuximab vedotin exposure varied, and every patient relapsed after autologous stem cell transplantation. This material consisted of peripheral blood mononuclear cells (PBMCs), taken at baseline. The receptors come from a human donor with classical Hodgkin lymphoma.

The V and J genes are TRBV28 and TRBJ2-7; 10 positions match TRBD1. J lost 1 base, V lost 6 bases, and 24 bases had no gene match. The CDR3 runs 21 residues. CDR1 is MDHEN, CDR2 SYDVKM, per germline. CDR3 DNA: TGTGCCAGCAGGGCCATAAACCGGACAGGGGGACCTCTGGGGAGGTCCTACGAGCAGTACTTC. It is translated as CASRAINRTGGPLGRSYEQYF.

The gene calls are TRBV7-2 and TRBJ2-1, with D perhaps TRBD1 or TRBD2 (6 bases each). This CDR3 region has 14 residues. Per germline, CDR1 SGHTA and CDR2 FQGNSA. V lost 6 bases and J lost 2, with 11 bases in between. CDR3 nucleotide sequence: TGTGCCAGCAGAAAAAGGGGGGCCTACAATGAGCAGTTCTTC. It codes for CASRKRGAYNEQFF.

V is TRBV10-3 and J is TRBJ1-1; unclear D gene. CDR3 length: 14 residues. V dropped 1 base and J dropped 4 bases, with 10 bases sitting between them. Germline V lookup: CDR1 ENHRY, CDR2 SYGVKD. CDR3 protein: CAISELGAVTEAFF. DNA of the CDR3: TGTGCCATCAGTGAGTTGGGCGCGGTCACTGAAGCTTTCTTT.

V usage is TRBV5-6 and J usage is TRBJ2-7, with TRBD1 matching 9 bases. V dropped 4 bases and J dropped 0; count of bases not matched to a gene: 5. This CDR3 region has 15 residues. Per the germline V gene, CDR1 is SGHDT and CDR2 is YYEEEE. CDR3 in amino acids: CASSPGTGFSYEQYF. CDR3 nucleotides: TGTGCCAGCAGCCCCGGGACAGGGTTCTCCTACGAGCAGTACTTC.

V gene TRBV5-1 combines with J gene TRBJ2-1; TRBD2 agrees at 9 bases. The CDR3 spans 15 residues. Germline V lookup: CDR1 SGHRS, CDR2 YFSETQ. V trimming: 0 bases; J trimming: 9 bases; junction bases outside the gene matches: 7. DNA for the CDR3: TGCGCCAGCAGCTTGGATGCGGGAGGGCCGTTTGAGCAGTTCTTC. This codes for CASSLDAGGPFEQFF.

The rearrangement joins TRBV7-9 to TRBJ2-7, with 10 bases lining up with TRBD2. The ends lost 10 bases at V and 3 bases at J; junction bases unmatched: 3. The CDR3 has 12 residues. Per germline, CDR1 SEHNR and CDR2 FQNEAQ (reference sequence). CDR3 sequence reads: CATRTSGYEQYF. DNA of the CDR3: TGTGCCACTCGGACTAGCGGCTACGAGCAGTACTTC. Drawing the rest from reference TRBV7-9 and TRBJ2-7, the complete variable domain is DTGVSQNPRHKITKRGQNVTFRCDPISEHNRLYWYRQTLGQGPEFLTYFQNEAQLEKSRLLSDRFSAERPKGSFSTLEIQRTEQGDSAMYLCATRTSGYEQYFGPGTRLTVT.

V usage is TRBV18 and J usage is TRBJ1-4; perhaps TRBD1 as D (6 bases). The V end lost 8 bases, the J end lost 7 bases, and 14 bases lay between the germline ends. Germline lookup yields CDR1 KGHSH and CDR2 LQKENI. The CDR3 loop spans 13 amino acids. Here the CDR3 DNA reads TGTGCCAGCGTACAGGGTTGGGGTGAAAAACTGTTTTTT. Residues: CASVQGWGEKLFF.

This chain uses TRBV4-1 with TRBJ2-1; D unresolved. Trimming left V 0 bases short and J 15 bases short, with 15 bases between. The CDR3 loop spans 13 amino acids. The germline CDR1 and CDR2 sequences are MGHRA and YSYEKL. CDR3 amino acids: CASSQDLTTLWFF. CDR3 DNA: TGCGCCAGCAGCCAAGATTTAACTACCCTCTGGTTCTTC.

The genes are TRBV10-3 and TRBJ1-2; a possible D gene is TRBD1 (5 bases). This CDR3 contains 12 residues. V lost 10 bases and J 3 bases, leaving 12 bases between the germline ends. Germline assignment: CDR1 ENHRY and CDR2 SYGVKD. The CDR3 coding sequence is TGTGCCACCGCTCCGGGGGACTATGGCTACACCTTC. It is translated as CATAPGDYGYTF.

The chain links TRBV2 to TRBJ1-5; maybe TRBD1 (6 bases). V lost 1 base, J lost 0 bases, and 22 bases lay in between. CDR1 and CDR2 from the germline V gene are SNHLY and FYNNEI. The CDR3 length is 20 residues. The DNA for the CDR3 is TGTGCCAGCAGTGAAGAGGGGGGGGGTTTGCGTCGGTTTAGCAATCAGCCCCAGCATTTT. As protein: CASSEEGGGLRRFSNQPQHF.

The rearrangement joins TRBV7-2 to TRBJ2-2; D is possibly TRBD1 or TRBD2 (5 bases each). The V gene's germline CDR1 is SGHTA and CDR2 FQGNSA. V was cut by 2 bases and J by 1 base, with 8 bases left in between. The CDR3 consists of 15 residues. The DNA for the CDR3 is TGTGCCAGCAGCTTAACTAGGGGGAACACCGGGGAGCTGTTTTTT. This codes for CASSLTRGNTGELFF.

The CDR3 here is CASSLELAEETQYF. The CDR3 region has the DNA TGCGCCAGCAGCTTGGAACTAGCAGAAGAGACCCAGTACTTC. The J gene is TRBJ2-5, the V gene TRBV5-1; perhaps TRBD2 as D (6 bases). The V end lost 0 bases, the J end lost 3 bases, and 9 bases lay between the germline ends. The CDR3 runs 14 residues. CDR1 and CDR2 from the germline V gene are SGHRS and YFSETQ.

This chain joins TRBV19 and TRBJ2-2, with 8 bases aligning to TRBD1. This CDR3 has 15 residues. Germline V gene lookup returns CDR1 LNHDA and CDR2 SQIVND (reference sequence). V dropped 2 bases and J dropped 6; count of bases not matched to a gene: 5. The CDR3 bases are TGTGCCAGTAGTATATTTCAGGGGGCGTCCGGGGAGCTGTTTTTT. It yields the protein CASSIFQGASGELFF.

The V gene is TRBV10-3, the J gene TRBJ2-5; 7 bases are shared with TRBD2. The CDR3 length is 14 residues. Looked up from germline, CDR1 is ENHRY and CDR2 is SYGVKD. Losses at the gene ends were 2 bases for V and 4 bases for J; bases not matched to a gene: 4. DNA of the CDR3: TGTGCCATCAGTGAGACAACGGGAGGAGAGACCCAGTACTTC. Residues: CAISETTGGETQYF.

The genes are TRBV5-1 and TRBJ1-6, with D hard to call. Trimming left V 0 bases short and J 0 bases short, with 4 bases between. Germline CDR1 reads SGHRS; CDR2 reads YFSETQ. The CDR3 is made up of 15 amino acids. CDR3: CASSLEGSYNSPLHF. The CDR3 bases are TGCGCCAGCAGCTTGGAGGGCTCCTATAATTCACCCCTCCACTTT.

V usage is TRBV9 and J usage is TRBJ2-7; TRBD2 aligns across 7 bases. The V and J ends lost 3 bases and 3 bases, in that order; junction bases with no gene match: 12. The CDR3 covers 16 residues. CDR1 SGDLS and CDR2 YYNGEE come from the germline V gene. In nucleotides, the CDR3 is TGTGCCAGCAGCGCCATGATAGCGGGTGACCGCTACGAGCAGTACTTC. Translation: CASSAMIAGDRYEQYF.

The genes are TRBV19 and TRBJ1-5; D gene ambiguous. Trimming cost V 0 bases and J 7 bases, with 10 bases left between them. The CDR3 is made up of 14 amino acids. Germline values: CDR1 LNHDA, CDR2 SQIVND (reference sequence). For the CDR3, the DNA is TGTGCCAGTAGTATAGATGAGAGGAGGCAGCCCCAGCATTTT. Amino acids: CASSIDERRQPQHF.

The rearrangement uses TRBV29-1 and TRBJ2-2; D may be TRBD1 (5 bases). Deletions cut 6 bases from V and 3 bases from J, with 17 bases between. Germline CDR1 and CDR2: SQVTM and ANQGSEA. There are 15 residues in the CDR3. Here the CDR3 DNA reads TGCAGCGTCACGGACACTGGAACTCACACCGGGGAGCTGTTTTTT. It codes for CSVTDTGTHTGELFF.

The chain has TRBV6-5 and TRBJ2-7; 11 bases line up with TRBD2. The CDR3 extends over 16 amino acids. Germline values: CDR1 MNHEY, CDR2 SVGAGI. The J segment lost 5 bases and the V segment lost 0 bases, leaving 6 bases of the junction unmatched. The CDR3 DNA is TGTGCCAGCAGTTACTCCCTGACTAGCGGGATCGACGAGCAGTACTTC. Its translation is CASSYSLTSGIDEQYF.

The chain links TRBV9 to TRBJ2-2; the D gene is possibly TRBD2 (6 bases). The CDR3 runs to 16 residues. Germline lookup yields CDR1 SGDLS and CDR2 YYNGEE. V lost 2 bases to trimming and J lost 0 bases, with 11 bases between them. CDR3 DNA: TGTGCCAGCAGCGTCGGAGGGTTATCGAACACCGGGGAGCTGTTTTTT. Translated: CASSVGGLSNTGELFF.

The chain combines TRBV7-9 with TRBJ2-7, with D possibly matching TRBD2 (5 bases). Germline V lookup: CDR1 SEHNR, CDR2 FQNEAQ (reference sequence). The CDR3 is 14 residues long. V was clipped by 5 bases and J by 5 bases, with 16 bases between them. The DNA of the CDR3 is TGTGCCAGCAGCCCCCGAGAGGGTAGCCACGAGCAGTACTTC. This codes for CASSPREGSHEQYF.

This clone was found once. The chain carries TRBV6-1 and TRBJ2-6; D uncertain. This CDR3 is 12 amino acids long. Germline CDR1 reads MNHNS; CDR2 reads SASEGT. V shed 4 bases and J shed 3 bases, with 1 base lying between them. As DNA, the CDR3 is TGTGCCAGCAGTGGTGGGGCCAACGTCCTGACTTTC. Amino acids: CASSGGANVLTF.

The V and J genes are TRBV10-3 and TRBJ2-7; 9 nucleotides agree with TRBD2. Germline values: CDR1 ENHRY, CDR2 SYGVKD. The CDR3 has 16 amino acids. V shed 0 bases and J 4 bases; nucleotides not matched to a gene: 7. CDR3 coding DNA: TGTGCCATCAGTGAGTCGAATAGCGGGAGAGCTTACGAGCAGTACTTC. Amino acids: CAISESNSGRAYEQYF.

The V and J genes are TRBV29-1 and TRBJ2-1; D assignment may be TRBD1 or TRBD2 (6 bases each). Germline lookup yields CDR1 SQVTM and CDR2 ANQGSEA. V was shortened by 4 bases and J by 7 bases, with 20 bases between the two germline ends. The CDR3 has 15 residues. CDR3 bases: TGCAGCGTTGGAAGGGGGGCTCGGGAGAGGAATGAGCAGTTCTTC. It is translated as CSVGRGARERNEQFF.

The chain recombines TRBV11-2 with TRBJ2-7; D remains unclear. The CDR3 sequence is 14 residues long. Trimming removed 5 bases from V and 3 bases from J, with 14 bases in between. Germline lookup yields CDR1 SGHAT and CDR2 FQNNGV. The CDR3 sequence is CASSHPTGLYEQYF. The CDR3 DNA sequence: TGTGCCAGCAGCCATCCAACGGGTCTCTACGAGCAGTACTTC. Full variable domain (rest looked up from reference TRBV11-2 and TRBJ2-7): EAGVAQSPRYKIIEKRQSVAFWCNPISGHATLYWYQQILGQGPKLLIQFQNNGVVDDSQLPKDRFSAERLKGVDSTLKIQPAKLEDSAVYLCASSHPTGLYEQYFGPGTRLTVT.